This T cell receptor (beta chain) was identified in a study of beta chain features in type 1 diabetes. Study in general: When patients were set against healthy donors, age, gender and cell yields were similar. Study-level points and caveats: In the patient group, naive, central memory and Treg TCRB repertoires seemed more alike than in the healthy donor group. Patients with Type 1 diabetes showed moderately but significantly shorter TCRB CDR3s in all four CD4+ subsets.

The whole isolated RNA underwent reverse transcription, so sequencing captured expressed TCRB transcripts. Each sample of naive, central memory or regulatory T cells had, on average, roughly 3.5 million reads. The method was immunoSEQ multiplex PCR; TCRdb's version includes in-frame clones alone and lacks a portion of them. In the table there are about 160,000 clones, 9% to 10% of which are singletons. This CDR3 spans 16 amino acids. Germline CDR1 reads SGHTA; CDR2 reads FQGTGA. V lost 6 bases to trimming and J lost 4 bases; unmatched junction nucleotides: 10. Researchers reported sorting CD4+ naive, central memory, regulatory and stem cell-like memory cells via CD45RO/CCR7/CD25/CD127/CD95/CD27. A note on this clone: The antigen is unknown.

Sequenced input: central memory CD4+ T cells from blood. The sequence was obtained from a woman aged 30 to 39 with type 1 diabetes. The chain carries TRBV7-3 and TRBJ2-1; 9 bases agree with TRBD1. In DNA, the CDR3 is TGTGCCAGCAGTCGCCAGACGGGACAGGGATACAATGAGCAGTTCTTC. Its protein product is CASSRQTGQGYNEQFF.